These T cell receptor beta chains were read from a single sample in a study of shared clonotypes between healthy human individuals. The table came from immunoSEQ multiplex PCR; TCRdb's copy has only in-frame clones and leaves some out. The data contain just over 2,000,000 clones, 95% of them singletons. Sequencing was performed on naive CD4+ T cells sorted from blood. These receptors were collected from a man younger than 35 in good health. CDR3s include the opening cysteine and the closing phenylalanine or tryptophan. Each record gives: CDR3 length, D gene, V gene, J gene, clone size, CDR3 protein, CDR3 DNA. The D gene is left open where the match is weak. Size values are once, few and many counts, or a class for expanded clones, and some rows have none.

len: 15
d_gene: TRBD1
v_gene: TRBV19
j_gene: TRBJ1-5
abundance: -
CDR3aa: CASNEPRGLGQPQHF
CDR3nt: TGTGCCAGTAATGAACCCAGGGGGCTCGGGCAGCCCCAGCATTTT

len: 15
d_gene: -
v_gene: TRBV6-1
j_gene: TRBJ1-5
abundance: -
CDR3aa: CASSEKQGRGQPQHF
CDR3nt: TGTGCCAGCAGTGAAAAACAGGGCCGGGGTCAGCCCCAGCATTTT

len: 14
d_gene: TRBD1
v_gene: TRBV7-9
j_gene: TRBJ1-2
abundance: -
CDR3aa: CASTSRDRAIGYTF
CDR3nt: TGTGCCAGCACCTCACGCGACAGGGCAATAGGCTACACCTTC

len: 17
d_gene: TRBD2
v_gene: TRBV10-3
j_gene: TRBJ2-6
abundance: -
CDR3aa: CAISREGIGSGANVLTF
CDR3nt: TGTGCCATCAGTAGGGAGGGCATCGGCTCTGGGGCCAACGTCCTGACTTTC

len: 14
d_gene: -
v_gene: TRBV4-2
j_gene: TRBJ2-7
abundance: -
CDR3aa: CASSPGRSPAEQYF
CDR3nt: TGTGCCAGCAGCCCGGGACGGTCCCCGGCGGAGCAGTACTTC

len: 16
d_gene: TRBD1
v_gene: TRBV2
j_gene: TRBJ2-3
abundance: -
CDR3aa: CASSEQGAISTDTQYF
CDR3nt: TGTGCCAGCAGTGAACAGGGGGCCATTAGCACAGATACGCAGTATTTT

len: 14
d_gene: -
v_gene: TRBV9
j_gene: TRBJ1-3
abundance: -
CDR3aa: CASSVGYVGNTIYF
CDR3nt: TGTGCCAGCAGCGTAGGCTACGTGGGAAACACCATATATTTT

len: 15
d_gene: -
v_gene: TRBV6-1
j_gene: TRBJ1-5
abundance: -
CDR3aa: CASSENGGVGQPQHF
CDR3nt: TGTGCCAGCAGTGAAAATGGGGGGGTCGGTCAGCCCCAGCATTTT

len: 12
d_gene: -
v_gene: TRBV2
j_gene: TRBJ2-1
abundance: -
CDR3aa: CASNLDRTEQFF
CDR3nt: TGTGCCAGCAACTTAGACAGGACAGAGCAGTTCTTC

len: 15
d_gene: TRBD1
v_gene: TRBV10-1
j_gene: TRBJ1-4
abundance: -
CDR3aa: CASSGGGASEEKLFF
CDR3nt: TGCGCCAGCAGTGGAGGGGGCGCATCTGAAGAAAAACTGTTTTTT

len: 14
d_gene: -
v_gene: TRBV19
j_gene: TRBJ2-7
abundance: -
CDR3aa: CASRLGEGPYEQYF
CDR3nt: TGTGCCAGTAGGTTGGGAGAGGGACCCTACGAGCAGTACTTC

len: 14
d_gene: -
v_gene: TRBV5-1
j_gene: TRBJ1-1
abundance: -
CDR3aa: CASSPATMNTEAFF
CDR3nt: TGCGCCAGCAGCCCGGCTACGATGAACACTGAAGCTTTCTTT

len: 13
d_gene: -
v_gene: TRBV6-1
j_gene: TRBJ1-5
abundance: -
CDR3aa: CASGKDRNQPQHF
CDR3nt: TGTGCCAGCGGGAAGGACCGCAATCAGCCCCAGCATTTT

len: 14
d_gene: TRBD1
v_gene: TRBV9
j_gene: TRBJ1-2
abundance: -
CDR3aa: CASGSGTANYGYTF
CDR3nt: TGTGCCAGCGGGTCAGGGACAGCTAACTATGGCTACACCTTC

len: 13
d_gene: -
v_gene: TRBV2
j_gene: TRBJ1-5
abundance: once
CDR3aa: CASRRDGNQPQHF
CDR3nt: TGTGCCAGCAGGAGGGACGGTAATCAGCCCCAGCATTTT

len: 13
d_gene: -
v_gene: TRBV28
j_gene: TRBJ2-7
abundance: -
CDR3aa: CASSLRGLHEQYF
CDR3nt: TGTGCCAGCAGTTTAAGGGGACTTCACGAGCAGTACTTC

len: 15
d_gene: -
v_gene: TRBV28
j_gene: TRBJ1-3
abundance: once
CDR3aa: CASSYADNSGNTIYF
CDR3nt: TGTGCCAGCAGTTACGCGGACAACTCTGGAAACACCATATATTTT

len: 14
d_gene: -
v_gene: TRBV6-5
j_gene: TRBJ2-1
abundance: once
CDR3aa: CASSSKTLSLRQFF
CDR3nt: TGTGCCAGCAGTTCCAAGACACTTAGCCTTAGGCAGTTCTTC

len: 22
d_gene: TRBD1
v_gene: TRBV10-1
j_gene: TRBJ1-4
abundance: -
CDR3aa: CASPGSRQGGRGSTIRGEKLFF
CDR3nt: TGCGCCAGCCCGGGATCGAGACAGGGAGGTCGAGGGTCCACCATACGGGGGGAAAAACTGTTTTTT

len: 14
d_gene: -
v_gene: TRBV19
j_gene: TRBJ2-5
abundance: -
CDR3aa: CASSIRAGPETQYF
CDR3nt: TGTGCCAGTAGTATCCGGGCAGGGCCAGAGACCCAGTACTTC

len: 13
d_gene: -
v_gene: TRBV11-2
j_gene: TRBJ2-2
abundance: -
CDR3aa: CASSPWSPGELFF
CDR3nt: TGTGCCAGCAGCCCCTGGTCTCCCGGGGAGCTGTTTTTT

len: 18
d_gene: TRBD2
v_gene: TRBV10-3
j_gene: TRBJ2-7
abundance: -
CDR3aa: CAISEKASGGKNRDEQYF
CDR3nt: TGTGCCATCAGTGAGAAGGCTAGCGGGGGGAAGAACCGGGACGAGCAGTACTTC

len: 13
d_gene: -
v_gene: TRBV5-6
j_gene: TRBJ2-1
abundance: -
CDR3aa: CASSPIHYNEQFF
CDR3nt: TGTGCCAGCAGCCCAATTCACTACAATGAGCAGTTCTTC

len: 15
d_gene: TRBD1
v_gene: TRBV18
j_gene: TRBJ1-2
abundance: -
CDR3aa: CASSSTGGPLYGYTF
CDR3nt: TGTGCCAGCTCATCGACAGGGGGGCCCCTATATGGCTACACCTTC

len: 14
d_gene: TRBD1
v_gene: TRBV5-4
j_gene: TRBJ1-6
abundance: few
CDR3aa: CASSITGEGSPLHF
CDR3nt: TGTGCCAGCAGCATAACAGGGGAAGGTTCACCCCTCCACTTT

len: 13
d_gene: -
v_gene: TRBV5-4
j_gene: TRBJ2-2
abundance: once
CDR3aa: CASSLVNTGELFF
CDR3nt: TGTGCCAGCAGCTTGGTGAACACCGGGGAGCTGTTTTTT

len: 15
d_gene: -
v_gene: TRBV5-1
j_gene: TRBJ1-1
abundance: -
CDR3aa: CASSLRGLSSTEAFF
CDR3nt: TGCGCCAGCAGCTTGCGGGGTCTCTCTAGCACTGAAGCTTTCTTT

len: 13
d_gene: -
v_gene: TRBV7-6
j_gene: TRBJ2-7
abundance: -
CDR3aa: CASSLTSSYEQYF
CDR3nt: TGTGCCAGCAGCTTAACCAGCTCCTACGAGCAGTACTTC

len: 15
d_gene: -
v_gene: TRBV12-2
j_gene: TRBJ2-4
abundance: -
CDR3aa: CASPSVGTAKNIQYF
CDR3nt: TGTGCAAGTCCCTCAGTCGGGACAGCGAAAAACATTCAGTACTTC

len: 13
d_gene: -
v_gene: TRBV29-1
j_gene: TRBJ2-5
abundance: -
CDR3aa: CSATGSLQETQYF
CDR3nt: TGCAGTGCGACAGGTTCTCTTCAAGAGACCCAGTACTTC

len: 16
d_gene: -
v_gene: TRBV2
j_gene: TRBJ2-4
abundance: -
CDR3aa: CASSEIQGKAKNIQYF
CDR3nt: TGTGCCAGCAGTGAAATTCAGGGGAAGGCCAAAAACATTCAGTACTTC

len: 18
d_gene: TRBD1
v_gene: TRBV10-1
j_gene: TRBJ2-3
abundance: -
CDR3aa: CASLVWGQGRTRERTQYF
CDR3nt: TGCGCCAGCCTAGTGTGGGGACAGGGCCGAACCAGAGAGAGGACGCAGTATTTT